The sequence of this TCR beta chain was determined in a study of T-cell reconstitution after alpha-beta-depleted transplantation in children. This clonotype was seen more than once but under ten times. Preparation of the TCRbeta library used unique molecular identifiers. TCRdb itself ran the PCR reads through MiXCR, one entry per CDR3 protein. The table includes about 980,000 distinct CDR3 sequences, about 30% detected once. V was pared by 1 base and J by 0 bases, with 22 bases between. The CDR3 loop spans 20 amino acids. The germline CDR1 and CDR2 sequences are SGHAT and FQNNGV. The gene calls are TRBV11-2 and TRBJ2-4; D possibly matches TRBD1 or TRBD2 (6 bases each). This receptor was obtained from a boy younger than two who had a stem cell transplant for SCID, so the T cells may come from the graft donor. The sample was PBMCs, mostly from graft donor cells, taken 360 days after TCRalphabeta/CD19-depleted stem cell transplant. CDR3 nucleotides: TGTGCCAGCAGCTTAGGCACCCGGGACAAGGAGGGCTTAGCCAAAAACATTCAGTACTTC. Amino acids: CASSLGTRDKEGLAKNIQYF.